This TCR beta chain derives from a study of T-cell memory formation after mild COVID-19. About the research overall: TCR clusters were mostly confined to one donor each.

5'RACE with constant-segment primers yielded barcoded, UMI-tagged TCR alpha and TCR beta cDNA libraries. TCRdb re-analysed the 5' RACE reads in MiXCR, keeping a single row per CDR3 protein. The table shows approximately 260,000 distinct CDR3 sequences, with around 16% occurring only once. Study-level points and caveats: While clones contracting from day 15 to 85 were balanced between CD4 and CD8, later expanders leaned CD4+. There were some responding clones in pre-infection memory, which suggested that cross-reactive memory had joined.

In the case of this clonotype: Its antigen is unidentified.

This clonotype originated in a young man who had mild COVID-19 (a few samples of this study predate the infection). Cell type and time point are not known. Sequencing used PBMCs or a T cell subset sorted from them (not recorded which).

CDR3 amino acids: CASSDPPGQVGYTF. The CDR3 region has the DNA TGTGCCAGCAGTGACCCACCAGGACAGGTTGGCTACACCTTC. The V call is TRBV6-2 or TRBV6-3, the J call TRBJ1-2, with TRBD1 matching 7 bases. J gave up 7 bases and V 5 bases, and 10 bases lay outside the gene matches. The length of the CDR3 is 14 residues. In germline, CDR1 is MNHEY, CDR2 SVGEGT.